A selection of T cell receptor beta chains follows, all from one sample in a study of Ad26.COV2.S vaccination and SARS-CoV-2 variants. Sequencing used immunoSEQ multiplex PCR; TCRdb keeps in-frame clones, though not all of them. The sample gives some 350,000 clones, 90% to 95% of which show up once; about 3.8% is in the top ten. The sample here was peripheral blood, taken after recovery from COVID-19. The receptors were gathered from a human donor who had recovered from COVID-19. CDR3s include the opening cysteine and the closing phenylalanine or tryptophan. Each record gives: V gene, D gene, clone size, J gene, CDR3 protein, CDR3 DNA. The D gene is left open where the match is weak. The size of a clone is reported for some rows only, either as once, few or many, or as a class for expanded clones.

TRBV3-1/TRBV3-2	-	-	TRBJ2-5	CASSRLGNTQETQYF	TGTGCCAGCAGCCGCCTCGGGAACACACAAGAGACCCAGTACTTC
TRBV5-4	TRBD1	-	TRBJ1-1	CASSPSQGREAFF	TGTGCCAGCAGCCCATCACAGGGGCGTGAAGCTTTCTTT
TRBV29-1	-	-	TRBJ1-2	CSVRRELDGYTF	TGCAGCGTTCGCAGGGAATTAGATGGCTACACCTTC
TRBV9	TRBD1	-	TRBJ2-7	CASSVAAGTGSYEQYF	TGTGCCAGCAGCGTTGCGGCCGGGACAGGTTCCTACGAGCAGTACTTC
TRBV11-2	-	-	TRBJ1-1	CASSLEPRGETEAFF	TGTGCCAGCAGCTTAGAACCGCGGGGGGAGACTGAAGCTTTCTTT
TRBV5-1	-	-	TRBJ1-6	CASSLQQGRAGNSPLHF	TGCGCCAGCAGCTTACAACAGGGTAGGGCGGGTAATTCACCCCTCCACTTT
TRBV10-3	TRBD2	-	TRBJ2-1	CAISGVAGGEQFF	TGTGCCATCAGTGGAGTAGCGGGGGGTGAGCAGTTCTTC
TRBV9	-	-	TRBJ2-1	CASSVVSYEQFF	TGTGCCAGCAGCGTAGTTTCCTATGAGCAGTTCTTC
TRBV9	-	-	TRBJ1-2	CASSVSQTGGRDYGYTF	TGTGCCAGCAGCGTCTCTCAGACAGGCGGTCGTGACTATGGCTACACCTTC
TRBV11-2	TRBD1	-	TRBJ1-5	CASSSNTGTGGQPQHF	TGTGCCAGCAGTTCAAATACCGGGACAGGGGGTCAGCCCCAGCATTTT
TRBV5-8	TRBD1	-	TRBJ1-2	CAGGGTGYGYTF	TGTGCCGGCGGCGGGACAGGCTATGGCTACACCTTC
TRBV19	-	-	TRBJ1-2	CASSSRARDGYTF	TGTGCCAGTAGTTCCCGGGCCAGAGATGGCTACACCTTC
TRBV6-2/TRBV6-3	TRBD2	-	TRBJ2-3	CASSYRLAGDTQYF	TGTGCCAGCAGTTACAGATTAGCGGGAGATACGCAGTATTTT
TRBV7-6	-	-	TRBJ2-5	CASSSTETQYF	TGTGCCAGCAGCTCCACAGAGACCCAGTACTTC
TRBV4-1	TRBD1	-	TRBJ2-2	CASRPSQGGYTGELFF	TGCGCCAGCAGGCCTTCACAGGGGGGCTACACCGGGGAGCTGTTTTTT
TRBV27	TRBD2	-	TRBJ2-1	CASSDGTSGYNEQFF	TGTGCCAGCAGTGACGGGACTAGCGGTTACAATGAGCAGTTCTTC
TRBV9	-	-	TRBJ1-2	CASSPTGVGRGYGYTF	TGTGCCAGCAGCCCCACCGGAGTGGGGAGGGGGTATGGCTACACCTTC
TRBV19	-	-	TRBJ1-4	CASSGAAKLFF	TGTGCCAGTAGTGGGGCAGCAAAACTGTTTTTT
TRBV11-1	-	-	TRBJ2-5	CASSALGETQYF	TGTGCCAGCAGCGCCCTAGGGGAGACCCAGTACTTC
TRBV6-5	-	-	TRBJ2-5	CASSYSRTKETQYF	TGTGCCAGCAGTTACTCGAGGACTAAAGAGACCCAGTACTTC
TRBV13	-	once	TRBJ2-7	CASSLGRNEQYF	TGTGCCAGCAGCTTAGGCCGGAACGAGCAGTACTTC
TRBV7-9	-	-	TRBJ2-7	CASSPRDPRTYEQYF	TGTGCCAGCAGCCCCCGGGACCCTCGTACCTACGAGCAGTACTTC
TRBV6-5	-	-	TRBJ1-2	CASSYSSLYGYTF	TGTGCCAGCAGTTACTCGTCCCTCTATGGCTACACCTTC
TRBV4-1	-	-	TRBJ2-7	CASSQGGGGEQYF	TGCGCCAGCAGCCAAGGGGGAGGTGGCGAGCAGTACTTC
TRBV6-5	TRBD1	-	TRBJ1-4	CASSYGTGRNEKLFF	TGTGCCAGCAGCTACGGGACAGGGCGTAATGAAAAACTGTTTTTT
TRBV13	-	-	TRBJ2-1	CASSPYRTGLPDEQFF	TGTGCCAGCAGCCCCTACCGGACGGGACTCCCGGATGAGCAGTTCTTC
TRBV29-1	TRBD1	-	TRBJ1-2	CSVDFGGRGDGYTF	TGCAGCGTTGATTTCGGTGGCAGGGGGGATGGCTACACCTTC
TRBV4-1	-	-	TRBJ1-1	CASSQAPPIMNTEAFF	TGCGCCAGCAGCCAAGCCCCGCCCATCATGAACACTGAAGCTTTCTTT
TRBV4-1	-	once	TRBJ1-1	CASSQDREYEAFF	TGCGCCAGCAGCCAAGATCGCGAATATGAAGCTTTCTTT
TRBV7-3	TRBD1	-	TRBJ2-2	CASSLAGTDTGELFF	TGTGCCAGCAGCTTAGCCGGGACAGACACCGGGGAGCTGTTTTTT
TRBV5-1	-	-	TRBJ1-1	CASSLDGVLANTEAFF	TGCGCCAGCAGCTTGGACGGGGTTTTGGCGAACACTGAAGCTTTCTTT
TRBV11-2	-	few	TRBJ1-5	CASSLAGYSNQPQHF	TGTGCCAGCAGCTTGGCCGGATATAGCAATCAGCCCCAGCATTTT